A selection of T cell receptor beta chains follows, all from one sample in a study of T cells after yellow fever vaccination. Via MiXCR, TCRdb re-called the 5' RACE reads, giving one row per CDR3 protein. The sample has some 150,000 distinct CDR3 sequences; about a tenth are singletons. The sequencing used CD8+ T cells sorted from PBMCs, collected 45 days after the yellow fever booster vaccination. These receptors came from a young man who received the YFV17D yellow fever vaccine. Each CDR3 is given with its conserved first and last residue. The D gene is left open where the match is weak. Not every row has a clone size; where given, it reads once, few, many or a size class.

V	size	D	J	DNA	CDR3
TRBV19	-	-	TRBJ2-7	TGTGCCAGTAGTACTTTCTTGACCTACGAGCAGTACTTC	CASSTFLTYEQYF
TRBV6-5	once	-	TRBJ1-6	TGTGCCAGCAGTGGCCTAGGACAGAGTTATAATTCACCCCTCCACTTT	CASSGLGQSYNSPLHF
TRBV7-9	many	-	TRBJ2-3	TGTGCCAGCAGTTTTGGTAGAAATACGCAGTATTTT	CASSFGRNTQYF
TRBV7-6	many	TRBD2	TRBJ2-7	TGTGCCAGCAGCCCGCCGATCGAGCGGGGGGCCTACGAGCAGTACTTC	CASSPPIERGAYEQYF
TRBV11-2	-	-	TRBJ1-1	TGTGCCAGCAGCTCCGCTGCGCGCGCTGAAGCTTTCTTT	CASSSAARAEAFF
TRBV5-1	many	TRBD1	TRBJ1-2	TGCGCCAGCAGCATCGCGCGGACAGGGGCGCACTATGGCTACACCTTC	CASSIARTGAHYGYTF
TRBV6-2/TRBV6-3	many	TRBD2	TRBJ2-1	TGTGCCAGCAGCGGGACTAGCGACTACAATGAGCAGTTCTTC	CASSGTSDYNEQFF
TRBV25-1	-	-	TRBJ2-2	TGTGCCAGCAGTGAATATGGGCCCGGGGAGCTGTTTTTT	CASSEYGPGELFF
TRBV3-1	few	-	TRBJ2-5	TGTGCCAGCAGCCAAGACAGCGGCACAGGGAAAATACCCATTCTTGAGACCCAGTACTTC	CASSQDSGTGKIPILETQYF
TRBV4-3	many	-	TRBJ2-3	TGCGCCAGCAGCCAAGTAGCCCAACGAGGGGATACGCAGTATTTT	CASSQVAQRGDTQYF
TRBV15	-	-	TRBJ2-4	TGTGCCACCAGCAGAGTGGGAACCAAAAACATTCAGTACTTC	CATSRVGTKNIQYF
TRBV7-3	-	-	TRBJ1-1	TGTGCCAGCAGCTTAGTCGGGGAGGGTGAAGCTTTCTTT	CASSLVGEGEAFF
TRBV7-8	many	TRBD2	TRBJ2-5	TGTGCCAGCAGTCCCACTAGCGGGGGGAACCAAGAGACCCAGTACTTC	CASSPTSGGNQETQYF
TRBV6-2/TRBV6-3	few	-	TRBJ2-7	TGTGCCAGCAGTTTCCGACTACTCTACGAGCAGTACTTC	CASSFRLLYEQYF
TRBV4-1	few	-	TRBJ1-5	TGCGCCAGCAGCCAAGGGGACAACCAGCCCCAGCATTTT	CASSQGDNQPQHF
TRBV29-1	few	TRBD1	TRBJ2-2	TGCAGCGTTGTCTGGGACAGGGGCACCGGGGAGCTGTTTTTT	CSVVWDRGTGELFF
TRBV5-1	few	TRBD2	TRBJ2-1	TGCGCCAGCAGCTTGTTGTTGCCCAGCGGGGAGGGCAATGAGCAGTTCTTC	CASSLLLPSGEGNEQFF